This record covers a single TCR beta chain. Under the authors' procedure: From reference gene primer amplification, estimates of nucleated cell counts were derived. TCRdb's table, derived via immunoSEQ multiplex PCR, lists solely in-frame clones and lacks some. Clonal size and the V and J genes are those of that table, whereas D and trimming came from the DNA. The table lists hundreds of thousands of clones, roughly 82% of them singletons. In germline, CDR1 is SGHDT, CDR2 YYEEEE. CDR3 size: 16 residues. The V gene end was trimmed by 2 bases and the J gene end by 4 bases; junction bases not matched to a gene: 8. This sample was included in a study of blood T cell repertoires in COVID-19. On the study more broadly: The study drew acute and convalescent COVID-19 samples from the United States, Italy and Spain. In each case, the material was cDNA or gDNA derived from T cells, B-cell-depleted T cells, or PBMCs.

Sequencing was done on a sample of peripheral blood. V is TRBV5-6 and J is TRBJ1-4, with 7 bases fitting TRBD1. This receptor was taken from a woman in her sixties or seventies with acute or convalescent COVID-19. The CDR3 loop is CASSFRDRRSNEKLFF. DNA of the CDR3: TGTGCCAGCAGCTTCCGGGACAGAAGAAGTAATGAAAAACTGTTTTTT.